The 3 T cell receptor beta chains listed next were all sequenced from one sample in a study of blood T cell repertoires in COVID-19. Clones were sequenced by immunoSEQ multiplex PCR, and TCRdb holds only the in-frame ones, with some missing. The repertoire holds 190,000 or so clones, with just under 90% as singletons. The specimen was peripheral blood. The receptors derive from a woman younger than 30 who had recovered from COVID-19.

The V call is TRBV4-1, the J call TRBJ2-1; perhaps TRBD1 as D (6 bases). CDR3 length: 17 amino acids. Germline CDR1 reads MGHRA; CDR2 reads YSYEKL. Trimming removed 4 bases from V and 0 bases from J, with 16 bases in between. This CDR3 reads CASSLEIRGSSYNEQFF. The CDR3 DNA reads TGCGCCAGCAGCCTAGAGATTAGGGGGAGCTCCTACAATGAGCAGTTCTTC.

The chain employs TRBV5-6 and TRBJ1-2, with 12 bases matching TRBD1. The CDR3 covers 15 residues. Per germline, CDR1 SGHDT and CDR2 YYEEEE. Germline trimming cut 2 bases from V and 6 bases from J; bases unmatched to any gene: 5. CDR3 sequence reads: CASSFGTGGSHGYTF. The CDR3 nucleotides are TGTGCCAGCAGCTTTGGGACAGGGGGCTCTCATGGCTACACCTTC.

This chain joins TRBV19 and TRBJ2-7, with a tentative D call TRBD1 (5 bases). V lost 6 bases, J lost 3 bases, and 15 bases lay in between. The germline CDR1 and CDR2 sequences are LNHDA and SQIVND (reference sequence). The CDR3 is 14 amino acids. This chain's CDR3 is CASRKAGPIYEQYF. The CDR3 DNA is TGTGCCAGTAGGAAGGCAGGGCCAATCTACGAGCAGTACTTC.